This TCR beta chain was recovered during a study of tumor-infiltrating lymphocytes in primary liver carcinoma. Investigators took RNA and DNA out together from roughly 20-30 mg of unsorted bulk tissue. TCR beta cDNA was made from 400 to 600 ng total RNA with a constant-region primer. What produced the TCR beta libraries was three nested multiplex PCR rounds using slightly modified ARM-PCR. With TRBV1-TRBV30 forward primers and a C-beta reverse primer, the first two PCR rounds were run for nine to eleven cycles each. Each CDR3 protein gets one entry after TCRdb re-called the multiplex PCR reads with MiXCR. The table records 99,000 or so distinct CDR3 sequences, around 63% of them present only once. This CDR3 region has 14 residues. In germline, CDR1 is MNHNS, CDR2 SASEGT.

The TCR originated in a woman aged 55-69 years with primary liver carcinoma and hepatitis B virus infection. The J gene is TRBJ1-5, the V gene TRBV6-1, with D perhaps matching TRBD2 (6 bases). The DNA end lines up better with TRBJ2-3; the J call may be wrong. Sequencing used liver tumor tissue from sampling region 5. Indicated subset: tumor region T5, tumor centre. This CDR3 is CASGTGGGNQPQYF. The CDR3 region has the DNA TGTGCCAGCGGTACAGGAGGAGGGAATCAGCCCCAGTATTTT.